This TCR beta chain emerged from a study of cytomegalovirus exposure and HLA in healthy donors. Participants comprised healthy donors of bone marrow. Researchers ran the PCR with 60 Vbeta and 13 Jbeta primers. Profiled with immunoSEQ multiplex PCR; TCRdb holds only in-frame clones, not every one. Counted here are tens of thousands of clones, roughly 83% occurring once; the ten biggest clones make up around 4%. The CDR3 has 14 amino acids. CDR1 is SGHRS, CDR2 YFSETQ, per germline. What was sequenced was PBMCs. This TCR was recovered from a man aged 30-40 years in good health and CMV-seronegative. The chain combines TRBV5-1 with TRBJ2-5; possibly TRBD1 for D (5 bases). The J call may be mistaken, given a closer DNA end match to TRBJ2-7. This chain's CDR3 is CASSLAAGSGEQYF. The CDR3 nucleotides are TGCGCCAGCAGCTTGGCCGCAGGGTCCGGCGAGCAGTACTTC.